A single sample gave rise to the 30 T cell receptor beta chains below, sequenced in a study of human T cells and chemical hapten exposure (dated by TCRdb to about 2021). To prepare the library, RACE was applied. Sequenced on a NextSeq 500. The public reads were reanalyzed by TCRdb: fastp trimming at Q25, MiXCR alignment, in-frame beta chains only. Every entry covers one CDR3 protein and lists the most common genes and DNA from its rows. A total of around 380,000 distinct CDR3 sequences appear in this sample, around 5% of them only once. The top ten constitute around 8.6% of the sample. What this sample's time point label stands for: pre-sensitization, week 0. Interpreted using the paper, the treatment or condition label stands for: therapeutic diphenylcyclopropenone sensitization with weekly scalp DPC. Here the sequenced sample was whole blood, taken in connection with sensitization to the hapten diphenylcyclopropenone (DPC). These receptors were obtained from a woman younger than 35 with alopecia areata. Some clones in this sample may be carry-over from other donors' samples.

The chain links TRBV4-3 to TRBJ2-1, with TRBD1 as a possible D gene (5 bases). Trimming stripped 3 bases from V and 4 bases from J, with 10 bases between. CDR1 and CDR2 (germline): LGHNA, YSLEER. CDR3 length: 14 residues. The DNA for the CDR3 is TGCGCCAGCAGCCACGAAGACAGATACAATGAGCAGTTCTTC. Translating it yields CASSHEDRYNEQFF.

The chain links TRBV2 to TRBJ2-1; maybe TRBD1 (5 bases). This CDR3 spans 16 amino acids. In germline, CDR1 is SNHLY, CDR2 FYNNEI. V gave up 4 bases and J gave up 4 bases, with 17 bases separating them. The CDR3 loop is CASSGLGRAQYNEQFF. The CDR3 DNA reads TGTGCCAGCAGTGGTCTGGGCAGGGCCCAGTACAATGAGCAGTTCTTC. Filled out from reference TRBV2 and TRBJ2-1, the complete variable domain reads EPEVTQTPSHQVTQMGQEVILRCVPISNHLYFYWYRQILGQKVEFLVSFYNNEISEKSEIFDDQFSVERPDGSNFTLKIRSTKLEDSAMYFCASSGLGRAQYNEQFFGPGTRLTVL.

This clonotype was picked up a small number of times. This rearrangement joins TRBV7-9 to TRBJ1-1, with D possibly being TRBD1 (6 bases). This CDR3 has 15 residues. Germline values: CDR1 SEHNR, CDR2 FQNEAQ (reference sequence). V was cut by 2 bases and J by 0 bases, with 10 bases left in between. The CDR3 region has the DNA TGTGCCAGCAGCTTAACAACAGGGATGAACACTGAAGCTTTCTTT. Translation gives CASSLTTGMNTEAFF.

In its sample, this clonotype was seen a few times. The chain combines TRBV6-2 or TRBV6-3 with TRBJ1-5; D uncertain. V shed 4 bases and J shed 11 bases, with 12 bases lying between them. The V gene's germline CDR1 is MNHEY and CDR2 SVGEGT. The CDR3 has 12 residues. CDR3 nucleotides: TGTGCCAGCAGTTCTTATCAATGGGCCCAGCATTTT. It specifies CASSSYQWAQHF.

This clonotype showed up many times. The chain employs TRBV29-1 and TRBJ1-4, with 7 bases lining up with TRBD1. The ends lost 7 bases at V and 0 bases at J; junction bases unmatched: 2. Germline V gene sequence: CDR1 SQVTM, CDR2 ANQGSEA. This CDR3 spans 13 amino acids. The DNA for the CDR3 is TGCAGCGGACAGGGCACAACTAATGAAAAACTGTTTTTT. The encoded protein is CSGQGTTNEKLFF.

This clonotype was counted between two and nine times. J is TRBJ1-6 and V is TRBV5-5; 8 nucleotides match TRBD1. The junction had 6 bases not matched to a gene; V was cut back by 4 bases and J by 3 bases. The germline gives CDR1 SGHKS, CDR2 YYEKEE (reference sequence). The CDR3 contains 16 residues. This chain's CDR3 is CASSGAGTGYNSPLHF. The CDR3 nucleotides are TGTGCCAGCAGCGGGGCCGGGACAGGCTATAATTCACCCCTCCACTTT.

This clonotype appeared a few times. The rearrangement joins TRBV27 to TRBJ1-1, with 7 bases identical to TRBD1. V shed 5 bases and J 8 bases; nucleotides not matched to a gene: 2. Germline V lookup: CDR1 MNHEY, CDR2 SMNVEV (reference sequence). CDR3 length: 11 residues. CDR3 bases: TGTGCCAGCAGTATGGGACAGGAAGCTTTCTTT. Protein sequence: CASSMGQEAFF.

This clonotype was seen many times. The chain joins TRBV7-2 to TRBJ2-3, with D possibly called TRBD1 or TRBD2 (6 bases each). The germline CDR1 and CDR2 sequences are SGHTA and FQGNSA. The CDR3 contains 14 residues. V dropped 1 base and J dropped 4 bases, with 9 bases sitting between them. CDR3 in amino acids: CASSLVGGADTQYF. CDR3 in DNA: TGTGCCAGCAGCTTAGTCGGGGGCGCAGATACGCAGTATTTT.

This chain joins TRBV7-9 and TRBJ1-1; unclear D gene. Germline lookup yields CDR1 SEHNR and CDR2 FQNEAQ (reference sequence). V shed 4 bases and J shed 0 bases, with 15 bases lying between them. The CDR3 runs to 16 residues. As DNA, the CDR3 is TGTGCCAGCAGCTCTACCAAAGACATCATGAACACTGAAGCTTTCTTT. Its protein product is CASSSTKDIMNTEAFF.

This chain uses TRBV7-8 with TRBJ1-1; tentatively, D is TRBD1 (5 bases). The CDR3 is made up of 13 amino acids. CDR1 and CDR2 (germline): SGHVS, FQNEAQ. Trimming took 1 base from V and 13 from J, leaving 16 bases between them. CDR3 loop: CASSLGPHGGNFF. The CDR3 DNA sequence: TGTGCCAGCAGCTTAGGGCCCCACGGGGGTAATTTCTTT.

The table lists this clonotype with a few counts. The rearrangement links TRBV6-5 to TRBJ2-3; D is uncertain. Germline CDR1 is MNHEY and CDR2 is SVGAGI. This CDR3 contains 15 residues. The germline V and J ends were trimmed by 5 bases and 1 base, with 13 bases remaining between them. For the CDR3, the DNA is TGTGCCAGCAGTCGACGGATTCTAGGCACAGATACGCAGTATTTT. This codes for CASSRRILGTDTQYF.

This chain connects TRBV3-1 to TRBJ2-7; D might be TRBD1 or TRBD2, each matching 5 bases. CDR3 length: 13 residues. The V end was cut by 5 bases, the J end by 6 bases, with 14 bases between. CDR1 and CDR2 (germline): LGHDT, YNNKEL (reference sequence). CDR3 nucleotide sequence: TGTGCCAGCAGCTCTACCCCTGGGGGCGAGCAGTACTTC. This gives the protein CASSSTPGGEQYF.

V gene TRBV5-6 combines with J gene TRBJ1-4; D not certain. V was pared by 5 bases and J by 4 bases, with 12 bases between. The germline gives CDR1 SGHDT, CDR2 YYEEEE. CDR3 length: 14 amino acids. The CDR3 DNA follows: TGTGCCAGCAGTTCTCGAAAGTTTAATGAAAAACTGTTTTTT. Its translation: CASSSRKFNEKLFF.

The chain joins TRBV25-1 to TRBJ2-1; unclear D gene. The germline V and J ends were trimmed by 3 bases and 6 bases, with 15 bases remaining between them. The V gene's germline CDR1 is MGHDK and CDR2 SYGVNS. There are 15 residues in the CDR3. In DNA, the CDR3 is TGTGCCAGCAGTGAGCCCACCCCCCATGGCAATGAGCAGTTCTTC. Its translation is CASSEPTPHGNEQFF.

This clonotype came up many times. The rearrangement uses TRBV5-1 and TRBJ1-4; the D is unclear. Deletions cut 0 bases from V and 4 bases from J, with 7 bases between. The germline gives CDR1 SGHRS, CDR2 YFSETQ. CDR3 length: 14 residues. CDR3 residues: CASSLDGINEKLFF. For the CDR3, the DNA is TGCGCCAGCAGCTTGGACGGCATTAATGAAAAACTGTTTTTT.

This clonotype was seen ten or more times. The chain is built from TRBV28 and TRBJ2-7; D gene unclear. Trimming stripped 7 bases from V and 3 bases from J, with 22 bases between. This CDR3 is built from 16 residues. Germline loops: CDR1 MDHEN, CDR2 SYDVKM. Written as DNA, the CDR3 is TGTGCCAGCAACGTTTACATGACCGGCGGAGACTACGAGCAGTACTTC. It codes for CASNVYMTGGDYEQYF.

V is TRBV28 and J is TRBJ1-2, with D maybe TRBD1 (5 bases). CDR3 length equals 21 residues. From germline, CDR1 is MDHEN and CDR2 SYDVKM. V shed 8 bases and J shed 3 bases, with 37 bases lying between them. CDR3 amino acids: CASSPYRRAGPMGYFHYGYTF. In DNA, the CDR3 is TGTGCCAGCTCCCCCTACAGGAGGGCTGGGCCGATGGGGTATTTTCACTATGGCTACACCTTC.

Many counts were recorded for this clonotype. The DNA for the CDR3 is TGTGCCAGCAGTTTTGGGGACAGGGGAAATGAAAAACTGTTTTTT. It translates to CASSFGDRGNEKLFF. This chain uses TRBV28 with TRBJ1-4; 10 nucleotides line up with TRBD1. Germline CDR1 reads MDHEN; CDR2 reads SYDVKM. Trimming cost V 3 bases and J 5 bases; bases outside gene matches: 3. This CDR3 has 15 residues.

This clonotype was counted many times. This rearrangement joins TRBV5-1 to TRBJ2-7; possibly TRBD1 for D (5 bases). V shed 8 bases and J shed 2 bases, with 14 bases lying between them. CDR3 length equals 13 residues. Germline CDR1 SGHRS, CDR2 YFSETQ. The CDR3 region has the DNA TGCGCCAGTCAAAAACCAGGGACCTACGAGCAGTACTTC. Translated, it gives CASQKPGTYEQYF.

The chain is built from TRBV6-2 or TRBV6-3 and TRBJ2-2, with D uncertain. The CDR3 loop spans 17 amino acids. Trimming took 1 base from V and 1 from J, leaving 13 bases between them. CDR1 is MNHEY and CDR2 is SVGEGT in the germline V gene. The DNA of the CDR3 is TGTGCCAGCAGTTACTTAGTTGAGACCAAGAACACCGGGGAGCTGTTTTTT. It encodes CASSYLVETKNTGELFF.

This clonotype was picked up a small number of times. The chain is built from TRBV7-9 and TRBJ1-1; tentatively, D is TRBD1 (6 bases). V lost 3 bases to trimming and J lost 5 bases, with 10 bases between them. CDR1 is SEHNR and CDR2 is FQNEAQ in the germline V gene (reference sequence). The CDR3 has 13 residues. CDR3 nucleotide sequence: TGTGCCAGCAGCTTCGACCAGGGGACTGAAGCTTTCTTT. It is translated as CASSFDQGTEAFF.

This clonotype was counted at least ten times. This chain uses TRBV7-2 with TRBJ2-7, with unresolved D. The germline V and J ends were trimmed by 4 bases and 3 bases, with 7 bases remaining between them. The CDR3 loop spans 12 amino acids. The germline CDR1 and CDR2 sequences are SGHTA and FQGNSA. The CDR3 protein is CASSSSGYEQYF. The CDR3 DNA sequence: TGTGCCAGCAGCTCCTCCGGCTACGAGCAGTACTTC.

At least ten counts were recorded for this clonotype. The chain employs TRBV12-3 or TRBV12-4 and TRBJ1-5, with a tentative D call TRBD1 (6 bases). Trimming cost V 5 bases and J 10 bases, with 18 bases left between them. The CDR3 runs 14 residues. CDR3 sequence (DNA): TGTGCCAGCAGTCTCACAGGGTTAGGGGGACCCCAGCATTTT. Translation gives CASSLTGLGGPQHF.

This clonotype has a count of ten or more. The chain joins TRBV6-5 to TRBJ1-4; D not resolved. The V end was cut by 0 bases, the J end by 0 bases, with 11 bases between. CDR1 and CDR2 from the germline V gene are MNHEY and SVGAGI. The CDR3 length is 17 residues. The CDR3 DNA reads TGTGCCAGCAGTTACTCGGTGTCAACTACAACTAATGAAAAACTGTTTTTT. Amino acid sequence: CASSYSVSTTTNEKLFF.

This clonotype appeared many times. The V and J genes are TRBV11-1 and TRBJ2-7; 7 nucleotides agree with TRBD2. J gave up 2 bases and V 5 bases, and 6 bases lay outside the gene matches. The germline gives CDR1 SGHAT, CDR2 FQDESV (reference sequence). CDR3 length equals 14 residues. The CDR3 here is CASSKPGLPYEQYF. CDR3 coding DNA: TGTGCCAGCAGCAAACCGGGACTACCCTACGAGCAGTACTTC.

This clonotype was picked up a small number of times. V is TRBV12-3 or TRBV12-4 and J is TRBJ2-7; D possibly corresponds to TRBD2 (6 bases). Trimming took 9 bases from V and 0 from J, leaving 15 bases between them. This CDR3 has 14 amino acids. The CDR3 reads CASHRDSSSYEQYF. Written as DNA, the CDR3 is TGTGCCAGTCACCGGGACTCAAGCTCCTACGAGCAGTACTTC.

This clonotype was found a few times. CDR3 DNA sequence: TGTGCCAGCAGTGAGATCCCGGGGGGCCTAGGGGGTACGCAGTATTTT. Translation: CASSEIPGGLGGTQYF. The chain employs TRBV6-1 and TRBJ2-3; maybe TRBD2 (7 bases). Germline lookup yields CDR1 MNHNS and CDR2 SASEGT. V was pared by 3 bases and J by 8 bases, with 21 bases between. This CDR3 has 16 amino acids.

This clonotype has only a few counts. The genes are TRBV18 and TRBJ2-2; D gene ambiguous. From germline, CDR1 is KGHSH and CDR2 LQKENI. This CDR3 comprises 15 residues. V was clipped by 3 bases and J by 0 bases, with 8 bases between them. Written as DNA, the CDR3 is TGTGCCAGCTCACCGGAACTGACGAACACCGGGGAGCTGTTTTTT. Its protein product is CASSPELTNTGELFF.

This clonotype occurred a few times. The chain uses TRBV9 and TRBJ2-2; D may match TRBD1 or TRBD2 (5 bases each). This CDR3 region has 13 residues. Trimming stripped 4 bases from V and 5 bases from J, with 9 bases between. Germline loops: CDR1 SGDLS, CDR2 YYNGEE. CDR3 sequence reads: CASSPGATGELFF. Here the CDR3 DNA reads TGTGCCAGCAGCCCCGGGGCGACCGGGGAGCTGTTTTTT.

CDR3 nucleotides: TGCAGCGGATCATCGAGCTCCTACGAGCAGTACTTC. This gives the protein CSGSSSSYEQYF. The chain couples TRBV29-1 to TRBJ2-7; D is unclear. The V gene lost 7 bases and the J gene lost 0 bases, with 10 bases spanning the gap. The germline gives CDR1 SQVTM, CDR2 ANQGSEA. This CDR3 spans 12 amino acids.